This T cell receptor (beta chain) emerged from a study of cytomegalovirus exposure and HLA in healthy donors. The primer mix had 60 Vbeta and 13 Jbeta primers. Sequencing was performed with immunoSEQ multiplex PCR; in TCRdb, only in-frame clones are kept and a portion is missing. The sample contains more than 110,000 clones, 70% to 80% of which appear only once. Germline V gene lookup returns CDR1 SGHNT and CDR2 YYREEE (reference sequence). V shed 1 base and J shed 6 bases, with 5 bases lying between them. The CDR3 consists of 11 residues. Sequencing was performed on PBMCs. This chain connects TRBV5-4 to TRBJ2-7, with unresolved D. The TCR comes from a woman in her forties or fifties in good health and CMV-seropositive. The CDR3 DNA follows: TGTGCCAGCAGCTTGTCGGGCGAGCAGTACTTC. This codes for CASSLSGEQYF.